These T cell receptor beta chains were read from a single sample in a study of vaccination effects on CD4 cells after COVID-19. No antigen has been identified for these receptors. TCRdb's copy holds only in-frame clones and misses some; the assay was immunoSEQ multiplex PCR. The table lists around 27,000 clones, approximately 65% of them singletons. The sequencing here drew on CD4+ T cells from PBMCs cultured without peptide, taken before COVID-19 vaccination. These receptors originate from a human donor who received a COVID-19 vaccine. Both conserved end residues are part of each CDR3. D genes are given only for firm matches. Some rows mark clone size as missing; the rest say once, few, many or name a class of expanded clone.

j_call | v_call | clone_size | d_call | cdr3_aa | cdr3_nt
TRBJ2-1 | TRBV5-5 | - | - | CASSDGQSVVYNEQFF | TGTGCCAGCAGCGACGGACAGTCCGTAGTCTACAATGAGCAGTTCTTC
TRBJ1-2 | TRBV6-1 | - | TRBD1 | CASSETGGIYYGYTF | TGTGCCAGCAGTGAGACAGGGGGGATCTACTATGGCTACACCTTC
TRBJ1-4 | TRBV10-1 | - | TRBD1 | CASSEYAVTGEEKLFF | TGCGCCAGCAGTGAGTACGCAGTGACAGGGGAAGAAAAACTGTTTTTT
TRBJ1-1 | TRBV12-3/TRBV12-4 | few | - | CASSSQGNTEAFF | TGTGCCAGCAGTTCCCAGGGAAACACTGAAGCTTTCTTT
TRBJ2-1 | TRBV9 | - | - | CASSEPRGRGASYNEQFF | TGTGCCAGCAGCGAGCCGAGGGGGCGGGGGGCTTCCTACAATGAGCAGTTCTTC
TRBJ2-7 | TRBV6-5 | few | TRBD1 | CASSYKGQGMNEQYF | TGTGCCAGCAGTTACAAGGGACAGGGGATGAACGAGCAGTACTTC
TRBJ1-1 | TRBV29-1 | once | - | CSVASLNTEAFF | TGCAGCGTTGCCAGTCTAAACACTGAAGCTTTCTTT
TRBJ1-2 | TRBV11-2 | - | - | CASSLDPRALYGYTF | TGTGCCAGCAGCTTAGATCCCAGGGCGCTCTATGGCTACACCTTC
TRBJ2-3 | TRBV29-1 | - | - | CSVDSFQGADTQYF | TGCAGCGTTGATAGTTTCCAGGGCGCGGATACGCAGTATTTT
TRBJ1-1 | TRBV6-5 | - | - | CASRGQLGTEAFF | TGTGCCAGCAGGGGGCAGCTCGGCACTGAAGCTTTCTTT
TRBJ1-1 | TRBV6-5 | few | - | CASTNNGANTEAFF | TGTGCCAGCACCAACAATGGGGCGAACACTGAAGCTTTCTTT
TRBJ2-3 | TRBV6-5 | - | TRBD2 | CASSSSGDTQYF | TGTGCCAGCAGTTCTAGCGGGGATACGCAGTATTTT
TRBJ1-2 | TRBV6-5 | - | - | CASSYNSPRGDYGYTF | TGTGCCAGCAGTTATAACAGCCCGAGAGGGGACTATGGCTACACCTTC
TRBJ1-2 | TRBV7-2 | once | - | CASTVQRNGYTF | TGTGCCAGCACAGTACAGCGTAATGGCTACACCTTC
TRBJ2-3 | TRBV18 | - | TRBD2 | CASSPRTSGGSTDTQYF | TGTGCCAGCTCACCACGGACTAGCGGGGGGTCCACAGATACGCAGTATTTT
TRBJ1-4 | TRBV27 | - | - | CASGPLSNEKLFF | TGTGCCAGCGGGCCGCTATCGAATGAAAAACTGTTTTTT
TRBJ2-7 | TRBV12-3/TRBV12-4 | - | - | CASTGSRAYEQYF | TGTGCCAGCACCGGATCTAGGGCCTACGAGCAGTACTTC
TRBJ1-1 | TRBV7-8 | - | - | CASSSRVDTEAFF | TGTGCCAGCAGCTCCAGGGTGGACACTGAAGCTTTCTTT
TRBJ1-2 | TRBV7-9 | - | TRBD1 | CASSQSWDRESYGYTF | TGTGCCAGCAGCCAATCTTGGGACAGGGAAAGCTATGGCTACACCTTC
TRBJ1-4 | TRBV3-1/TRBV3-2 | - | TRBD1 | CASSQPDRDEKLFF | TGTGCCAGCAGCCAACCTGACAGGGACGAAAAACTGTTTTTT
TRBJ2-3 | TRBV6-5 | few | TRBD2 | CASRRLAESTDTQYF | TGTGCCAGCAGGCGACTAGCGGAAAGCACAGATACGCAGTATTTT
TRBJ1-6 | TRBV11-2 | - | - | CASSLELGEGSPLHF | TGTGCCAGCAGCTTAGAGCTAGGGGAGGGCTCACCCCTCCACTTT
TRBJ2-7 | TRBV10-3 | - | - | CATSTGAYEQYF | TGTGCCACCTCTACAGGTGCCTACGAGCAGTACTTC
TRBJ1-1 | TRBV4-1 | once | - | CASSQGEGLDTEAFF | TGCGCCAGCAGCCAAGGAGAAGGGTTGGACACTGAAGCTTTCTTT
TRBJ1-2 | TRBV5-4 | - | TRBD1 | CASSPGRTGGLGDYGYTF | TGTGCCAGCAGCCCCGGGAGGACAGGGGGATTGGGTGACTATGGCTACACCTTC
TRBJ2-2 | TRBV4-2 | few | - | CASSQNLRGANTGELFF | TGTGCCAGCAGCCAGAACTTAAGAGGGGCGAACACCGGGGAGCTGTTTTTT
TRBJ2-2 | TRBV5-1 | - | TRBD1 | CASRSQTGVAGELFF | TGCGCCAGCAGATCTCAAACAGGGGTGGCCGGGGAGCTGTTTTTT
TRBJ2-3 | TRBV25-1 | - | - | CASSESWREDTQYF | TGTGCCAGCAGTGAATCCTGGAGGGAAGATACGCAGTATTTT
TRBJ1-2 | TRBV4-1 | - | TRBD1 | CASSPGQGGSYGYTF | TGCGCCAGCAGCCCGGGACAGGGAGGGAGCTATGGCTACACCTTC
TRBJ2-2 | TRBV19 | few | - | CASSGWGDRNTGELFF | TGTGCCAGTAGTGGGTGGGGGGACAGGAACACCGGGGAGCTGTTTTTT
TRBJ2-2 | TRBV5-8 | few | - | CASSPGQNTGELFF | TGTGCCAGCAGCCCAGGACAGAACACCGGGGAGCTGTTTTTT
TRBJ2-7 | TRBV19 | few | TRBD1 | CASSRTGGDFHEQYF | TGTGCCAGTAGTCGAACAGGGGGCGATTTCCACGAGCAGTACTTC
TRBJ2-7 | TRBV5-6 | few | - | CASSLEGEPYEQYF | TGTGCCAGCAGCTTGGAAGGGGAACCCTACGAGCAGTACTTC
TRBJ2-3 | TRBV5-4 | - | - | CASSAEWRGDTQYF | TGTGCCAGCAGCGCAGAATGGCGAGGAGATACGCAGTATTTT
TRBJ2-5 | TRBV29-1 | - | TRBD1 | CSVEDSTRSRQGQETQYF | TGCAGCGTTGAAGATAGCACCCGTTCCCGACAGGGCCAAGAGACCCAGTACTTC
TRBJ2-2 | TRBV6-2/TRBV6-3 | - | TRBD2 | CASSYLTSGRGTGELFF | TGTGCCAGCAGTTACCTAACTAGCGGGAGAGGCACCGGGGAGCTGTTTTTT
TRBJ2-1 | TRBV18 | - | TRBD2 | CASSPLAGASEQFF | TGTGCCAGCTCACCCTTGGCGGGAGCAAGTGAGCAGTTCTTC
TRBJ1-5 | TRBV7-9 | - | TRBD1 | CASSLGQGGQPQHF | TGTGCCAGCAGCTTAGGACAGGGGGGCCAGCCCCAGCATTTT
TRBJ1-4 | TRBV19 | - | TRBD1 | CASSMVTGLSTNEKLFF | TGTGCCAGTAGTATGGTGACAGGGCTTTCAACTAATGAAAAACTGTTTTTT
TRBJ2-5 | TRBV6-5 | - | - | CASIGFRQGGETQYF | TGTGCCAGCATAGGGTTCCGGCAGGGCGGGGAGACCCAGTACTTC
TRBJ2-1 | TRBV6-5 | - | - | CASGQGSTYNEQFF | TGTGCCAGCGGTCAGGGTAGCACCTACAATGAGCAGTTCTTC
TRBJ1-6 | TRBV6-1 | - | - | CASSETAGTSSPLHF | TGTGCCAGCAGTGAAACCGCAGGGACGAGTTCACCCCTCCACTTT
TRBJ2-5 | TRBV25-1 | - | TRBD2 | CASSGPRGGRQQETQYF | TGTGCCAGCAGTGGACCCCGGGGCGGGAGGCAACAAGAGACCCAGTACTTC
TRBJ1-1 | TRBV5-4 | - | - | CASSLSGRYTEAFF | TGTGCCAGCAGCCTCTCAGGGAGGTACACTGAAGCTTTCTTT
TRBJ2-5 | TRBV14 | - | TRBD1 | CASSQARTGIETQYF | TGTGCCAGCAGCCAAGCCAGGACAGGGATAGAGACCCAGTACTTC